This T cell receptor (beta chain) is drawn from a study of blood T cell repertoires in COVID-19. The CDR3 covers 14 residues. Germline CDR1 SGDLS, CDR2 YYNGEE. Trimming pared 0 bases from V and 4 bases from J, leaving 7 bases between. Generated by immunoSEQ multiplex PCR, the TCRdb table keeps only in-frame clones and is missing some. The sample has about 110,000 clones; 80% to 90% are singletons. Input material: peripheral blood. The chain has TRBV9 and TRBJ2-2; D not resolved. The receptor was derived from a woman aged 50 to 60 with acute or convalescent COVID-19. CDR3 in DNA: TGTGCCAGCAGCGTAGCACTGATCACCGGGGAGCTGTTTTTT. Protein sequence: CASSVALITGELFF. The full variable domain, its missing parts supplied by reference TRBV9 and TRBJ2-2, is DSGVTQTPKHLITATGQRVTLRCSPRSGDLSVYWYQQSLDQGLQFLIQYYNGEERAKGNILERFSAQQFPDLHSELNLSSLELGDSALYFCASSVALITGELFFGEGSRLTVL.